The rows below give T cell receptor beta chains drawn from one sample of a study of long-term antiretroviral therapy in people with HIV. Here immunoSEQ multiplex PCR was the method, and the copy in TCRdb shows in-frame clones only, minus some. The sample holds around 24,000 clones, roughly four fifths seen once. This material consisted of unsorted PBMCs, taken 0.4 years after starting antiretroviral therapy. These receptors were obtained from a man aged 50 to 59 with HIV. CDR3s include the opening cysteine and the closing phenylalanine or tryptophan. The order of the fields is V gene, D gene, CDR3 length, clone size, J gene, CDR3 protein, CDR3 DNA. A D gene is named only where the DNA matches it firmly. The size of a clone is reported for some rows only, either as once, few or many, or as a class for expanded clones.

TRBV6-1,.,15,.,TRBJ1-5,CASSEGGSGSQPQHF,TGTGCCAGCAGTGAGGGGGGATCGGGGAGTCAGCCCCAGCATTTT
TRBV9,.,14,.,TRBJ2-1,CASSGGASYNEQFF,TGTGCCAGCAGCGGGGGGGCCTCCTACAATGAGCAGTTCTTC
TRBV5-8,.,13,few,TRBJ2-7,CASSLTGYYEQYF,TGTGCCAGCAGCTTGACAGGGTACTACGAGCAGTACTTC
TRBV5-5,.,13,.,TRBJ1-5,CASSPTADQPQHF,TGTGCCAGCAGCCCCACGGCGGATCAGCCCCAGCATTTT
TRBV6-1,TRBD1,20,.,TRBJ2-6,CASSERTGGYGSSGANVLTF,TGTGCCAGCAGTGAACGGACAGGGGGCTATGGATCCTCTGGGGCCAACGTCCTGACTTTC
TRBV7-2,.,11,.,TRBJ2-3,CASSFRDTQYF,TGTGCCAGCAGCTTTCGAGATACGCAGTATTTT
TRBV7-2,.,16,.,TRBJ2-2,CASSLAQLVNTGELFF,TGTGCCAGCAGCTTAGCGCAGCTGGTAAACACCGGGGAGCTGTTTTTT
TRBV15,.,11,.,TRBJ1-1,CATQDNTEAFF,TGTGCCACCCAGGACAACACTGAAGCTTTCTTT
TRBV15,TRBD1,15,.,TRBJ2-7,CATSRARQGGYEQYF,TGTGCCACCAGCAGGGCCCGACAGGGGGGATACGAGCAGTACTTC
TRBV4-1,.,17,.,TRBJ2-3,CASSQEIGRGVRDTQYF,TGCGCCAGCAGCCAAGAAATCGGCAGGGGAGTACGGGATACGCAGTATTTT
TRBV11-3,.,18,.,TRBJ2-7,CASSPYLGQLEASYEQYF,TGTGCCAGCAGCCCCTACCTGGGACAACTCGAGGCCTCCTACGAGCAGTACTTC
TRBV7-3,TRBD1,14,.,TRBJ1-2,CASSRGQGDYGYTF,TGTGCCAGCAGCCGGGGACAGGGTGACTATGGCTACACCTTC
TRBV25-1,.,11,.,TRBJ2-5,CASSDYLTQYF,TGTGCCAGCAGTGATTACCTGACCCAGTACTTC
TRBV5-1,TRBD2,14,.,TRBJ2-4,CASSGSGGKNIQYF,TGCGCCAGCAGTGGTAGCGGGGGAAAAAACATTCAGTACTTC
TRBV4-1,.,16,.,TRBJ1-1,CASSPQNQRLNTEAFF,TGCGCCAGCAGCCCCCAGAACCAGAGACTGAACACTGAAGCTTTCTTT
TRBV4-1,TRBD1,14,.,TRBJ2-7,CASSTRTGGYEQYF,TGCGCCAGCAGCACCCGGACAGGGGGCTACGAGCAGTACTTC
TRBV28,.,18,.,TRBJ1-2,CATSTGELTVHRNYGYTF,TGTGCCACGAGCACGGGCGAGTTGACAGTCCACCGGAACTATGGCTACACCTTC
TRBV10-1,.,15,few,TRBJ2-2,CASSESRGQTGELFF,TGCGCCAGCAGTGAGTCCCGGGGGCAAACCGGGGAGCTGTTTTTT
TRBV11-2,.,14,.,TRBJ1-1,CASSLAPSNTEAFF,TGTGCCAGCAGCTTAGCCCCCTCGAACACTGAAGCTTTCTTT
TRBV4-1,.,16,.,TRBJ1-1,CASSPQPGGMNTEAFF,TGCGCCAGCAGCCCTCAACCTGGGGGGATGAACACTGAAGCTTTCTTT
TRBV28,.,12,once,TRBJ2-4,CASRAGKNIQYF,TGTGCCAGCAGGGCGGGCAAAAACATTCAGTACTTC
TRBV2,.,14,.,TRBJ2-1,CATYEGGALDEQFF,TGTGCCACCTATGAAGGGGGGGCCCTGGATGAGCAGTTCTTC
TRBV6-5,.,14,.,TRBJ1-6,CASSMGLNNSPLHF,TGTGCCAGCTCCATGGGACTCAATAATTCACCCCTCCACTTT
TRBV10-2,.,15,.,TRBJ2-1,CASRGQTSSYNEQFF,TGCGCCAGCAGGGGGCAGACGAGCTCCTACAATGAGCAGTTCTTC
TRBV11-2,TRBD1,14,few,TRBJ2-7,CASSPRTGAYEQYF,TGTGCCAGCAGCCCAAGGACAGGAGCCTACGAGCAGTACTTC
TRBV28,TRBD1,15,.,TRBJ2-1,CASSPTGGWVSEQFF,TGTGCCAGCAGCCCAACAGGGGGCTGGGTCAGTGAGCAGTTCTTC
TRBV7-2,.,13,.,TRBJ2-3,CASSSRPSDTQYF,TGTGCCAGCAGCTCCCGCCCCTCAGATACGCAGTATTTT
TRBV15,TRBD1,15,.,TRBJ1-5,CATSRTGAANQPQHF,TGTGCCACCAGCAGAACAGGGGCCGCCAATCAGCCCCAGCATTTT
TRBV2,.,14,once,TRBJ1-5,CASSRLNSNQPQHF,TGTGCCAGCAGCAGACTGAATAGCAATCAGCCCCAGCATTTT
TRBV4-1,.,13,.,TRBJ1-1,CASLEGDSTEAFF,TGCGCCAGCCTCGAGGGGGATTCCACTGAAGCTTTCTTT
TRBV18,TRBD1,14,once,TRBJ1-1,CASSLGQGKIEAFF,TGTGCCAGCTCACTTGGACAGGGGAAGATTGAAGCTTTCTTT
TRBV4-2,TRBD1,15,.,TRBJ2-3,CASSTRDSSLDTQYF,TGTGCCAGCAGCACCCGGGACAGTTCCCTAGATACGCAGTATTTT
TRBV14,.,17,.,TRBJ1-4,CASSQDLGTRTNEKLFF,TGTGCCAGCAGCCAAGATCTGGGTACGAGGACTAATGAAAAACTGTTTTTT
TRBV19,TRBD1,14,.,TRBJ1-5,CASDRGPLSESQHF,TGTGCCAGCGACAGGGGTCCTTTATCAGAGTCCCAGCATTTT
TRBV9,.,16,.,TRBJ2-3,CASSVGRRSSTDTQYF,TGTGCCAGCAGCGTAGGACGCCGCTCGAGCACAGATACGCAGTATTTT
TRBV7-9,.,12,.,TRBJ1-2,CASSFRASGYTF,TGTGCCAGCAGCTTCAGGGCGAGTGGCTACACCTTC
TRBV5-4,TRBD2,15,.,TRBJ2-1,CASSPEPGRANEQFF,TGTGCCAGCAGCCCCGAGCCAGGGAGGGCCAATGAGCAGTTCTTC
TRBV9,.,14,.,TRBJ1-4,CASSALGVGEKLFF,TGTGCCAGCAGCGCCTTAGGGGTCGGTGAAAAACTGTTTTTT
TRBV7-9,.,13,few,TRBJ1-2,CASSQLQGYGYTF,TGTGCCAGCAGCCAACTACAAGGCTATGGCTACACCTTC
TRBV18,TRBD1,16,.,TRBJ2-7,CASSPPTGQGTYEQYF,TGTGCCAGCTCACCCCCAACGGGACAGGGGACCTACGAGCAGTACTTC
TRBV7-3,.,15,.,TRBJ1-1,CASSSGVGLGYEAFF,TGTGCCAGCAGCTCAGGGGTGGGTTTGGGCTACGAAGCTTTCTTT
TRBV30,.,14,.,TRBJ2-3,CAWRARWFPDTQYF,TGTGCCTGGAGGGCTAGATGGTTCCCAGATACGCAGTATTTT
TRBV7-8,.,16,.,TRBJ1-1,CASSHGTPSGAPEAFF,TGTGCCAGCAGCCATGGGACTCCGAGCGGAGCCCCTGAAGCTTTCTTT
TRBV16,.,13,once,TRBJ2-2,CASSLTSGGELFF,TGTGCCAGCAGCCTAACCTCCGGCGGGGAGCTGTTTTTT
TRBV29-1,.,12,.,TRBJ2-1,CSVALLRGEQFF,TGCAGCGTTGCGCTCCTAAGAGGTGAGCAGTTCTTC
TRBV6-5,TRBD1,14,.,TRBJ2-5,CASSQGADQETQYF,TGTGCCAGCTCCCAGGGGGCGGACCAAGAGACCCAGTACTTC
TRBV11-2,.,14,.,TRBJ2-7,CASSPALAAYEQYF,TGTGCCAGCAGCCCAGCCCTAGCCGCCTACGAGCAGTACTTC
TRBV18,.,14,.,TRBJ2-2,CASSRTVNTGELFF,TGTGCCAGCTCACGGACAGTGAACACCGGGGAGCTGTTTTTT
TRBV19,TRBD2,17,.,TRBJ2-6,CASSTTSDSSGANVLTF,TGTGCCAGTAGTACGACTAGCGACTCCTCTGGGGCCAACGTCCTGACTTTC
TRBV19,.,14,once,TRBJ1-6,CASSTSGTYSPLHF,TGTGCCAGTAGTACCTCGGGTACCTATTCACCCCTCCACTTT
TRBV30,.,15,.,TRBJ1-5,CAWSVQGYSNQPQHF,TGTGCCTGGAGTGTACAGGGATATAGCAATCAGCCCCAGCATTTT
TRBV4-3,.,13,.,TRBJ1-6,CASSQDRGAPLHF,TGCGCCAGCAGCCAAGACCGGGGGGCCCCCCTCCACTTT
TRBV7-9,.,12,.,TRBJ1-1,CASSSSRRQAFF,TGTGCCAGCAGCTCTTCCAGGAGACAAGCTTTCTTT
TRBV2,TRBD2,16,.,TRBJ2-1,CASSESFLAGGYHGFF,TGTGCCAGCAGTGAATCGTTCCTAGCGGGGGGGTACCACGGGTTCTTC
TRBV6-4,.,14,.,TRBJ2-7,CASSASASSYEQYF,TGTGCCAGCAGTGCCTCCGCTAGCTCCTACGAGCAGTACTTC
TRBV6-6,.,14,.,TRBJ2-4,CASSDDRSGNIQYF,TGTGCCAGCAGTGACGACAGGTCGGGAAACATTCAGTACTTC
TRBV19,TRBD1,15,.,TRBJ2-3,CASRVRQGRTDTQYF,TGTGCCAGCAGAGTAAGACAGGGACGGACAGATACGCAGTATTTT
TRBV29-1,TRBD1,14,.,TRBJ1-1,CSVIITGGGREAFF,TGCAGCGTGATTATTACAGGGGGCGGAAGAGAAGCTTTCTTT
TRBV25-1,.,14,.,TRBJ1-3,CASSHPPPGNTIYF,TGTGCCAGCAGTCACCCCCCCCCTGGAAACACCATATATTTT
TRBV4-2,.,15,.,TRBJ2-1,CASSQGGPSYNEQFF,TGTGCCAGCAGCCAGGGCGGGCCCTCCTACAATGAGCAGTTCTTC